These T cell receptor beta chains were read from a single sample in a study of cytomegalovirus exposure and HLA in healthy donors. Clones were read by immunoSEQ multiplex PCR, and TCRdb kept only the in-frame ones, dropping some. This table holds about 35,000 clones, roughly 80% found once. The specimen was PBMCs. The receptors here all came from a male donor in good health and CMV-seronegative. CDR3s include the opening cysteine and the closing phenylalanine or tryptophan. Fields, in order: clone size, V gene, D gene, J gene, CDR3 DNA, CDR3 protein. A D gene is named only where the DNA matches it firmly. Expanded clones are given a class, and other clones once, few, many or no size at all.

>few|TRBV2|TRBD2|TRBJ2-1
TGTGCCAGCAGTTCTGCGACTAGCATGACCCAGTTCTTC
CASSSATSMTQFF
>-|TRBV6-5|TRBD1|TRBJ2-7
TGTGCCAGCAGCGGACAGGGAAGGTCCTACGAGCAGTACTTC
CASSGQGRSYEQYF
>once|TRBV30|-|TRBJ1-1
TGTGCCTGGACCTTCACAGGCAGAGCGCAAGCTTTCTTT
CAWTFTGRAQAFF
>-|TRBV5-4|-|TRBJ1-1
TGTGCCAGCAGCTTGGGGGGCGCGAGCACTGAAGCTTTCTTT
CASSLGGASTEAFF
>-|TRBV28|TRBD2|TRBJ2-3
TGTGCCAGCAGTTTGCGACTAGCGTTCACAGATACGCAGTATTTT
CASSLRLAFTDTQYF
>-|TRBV30|-|TRBJ1-6
TGTGCCTGGAGTGAGGGGAACAATTCACCCCTCCACTTT
CAWSEGNNSPLHF
>-|TRBV10-3|-|TRBJ2-7
TGTGCCATCAGTGAGGTCAGCTCCTACGAGCAGTACTTC
CAISEVSSYEQYF
>-|TRBV6-1|-|TRBJ1-1
TGTGCCAGCAGCCTCGGGGTTACTGAAGCTTTCTTT
CASSLGVTEAFF
>-|TRBV25-1|-|TRBJ2-2
TGTGCCAGCAGTGAATACAGCGGGGAGCTGTTTTTT
CASSEYSGELFF
>-|TRBV4-2|-|TRBJ2-2
TGTGCCAGCAGCCAAAGACTAGACACCGGGGAGCTGTTTTTT
CASSQRLDTGELFF
>-|TRBV7-2|-|TRBJ1-1
TGTGCCAGCAGCCGGGGGGGAGGGTACACTGAAGCTTTCTTT
CASSRGGGYTEAFF
>-|TRBV30|TRBD1|TRBJ2-1
TGTGCCTGGAGTAGACAGGGTGGTGAGCAGTTCTTC
CAWSRQGGEQFF
>few|TRBV5-6|-|TRBJ1-1
TGTGCCAGCAGCTTGAACGGCGGGCGGACTTTCTTT
CASSLNGGRTFF
>-|TRBV6-6|TRBD1|TRBJ2-7
TGTGCCAGCAAGGGGGCAGCCTACGAGCAGTACTTC
CASKGAAYEQYF
>-|TRBV6-1|TRBD1|TRBJ1-5
TGTGCCAGCAGAGGGGACAGCCTCAATCAGCCCCAGCATTTT
CASRGDSLNQPQHF
>few|TRBV7-2|-|TRBJ2-1
TGTGCCAGCAGCTTAGCGATCCGGACAGAGTACAATGAGCAGTTCTTC
CASSLAIRTEYNEQFF
>-|TRBV5-1|-|TRBJ1-4
TGCGCCAGCAGCTTGGGGGGGGGACGTACGAATAATGAAAAACTGTTTTTT
CASSLGGGRTNNEKLFF
>once|TRBV7-3|TRBD2|TRBJ2-7
TGTGCCAGCAGCTTAGAGTGGGGGGGAAATTACGAGCAGTACTTC
CASSLEWGGNYEQYF
>-|TRBV28|-|TRBJ1-3
TGTGCCAGCAGTTTAACAGGGACGGGAAACACCATATATTTT
CASSLTGTGNTIYF
>-|TRBV27|-|TRBJ1-5
TGTGCCAGCAGTTCCAGGGATAGCAATCAGCCCCAGCATTTT
CASSSRDSNQPQHF
>-|TRBV5-1|-|TRBJ2-7
TGCGCCAGCACCTGGGGAGATGAGCAGTACTTC
CASTWGDEQYF
>-|TRBV5-4|TRBD1|TRBJ1-2
TGTGCCAGCAGCTTAAACAGGGGCGCCGGAGAGGGCTACACCTTC
CASSLNRGAGEGYTF
>once|TRBV29-1|TRBD1|TRBJ1-2
TGCAGCGTGGCAGACAGGGGAAACTATGGCTACACCTTC
CSVADRGNYGYTF
>-|TRBV9|TRBD2|TRBJ2-1
TGTGCCAGCAGCGTAGCTATCCAGGGCCGCGGGACTAGCATCAATGAGCAGTTCTTC
CASSVAIQGRGTSINEQFF
>-|TRBV6-6|-|TRBJ1-2
TGTGCCAGCAGTTACTCGACGGGAGACTATGGCTACACCTTC
CASSYSTGDYGYTF
>-|TRBV7-3|-|TRBJ2-1
TGTGCCAGCAGCTTTCGGGGAGCACTCAACAATGAGCAGTTCTTC
CASSFRGALNNEQFF
>-|TRBV27|TRBD1|TRBJ2-7
TGTGCCAGCAGCCGGAGGACAGGGGGCGTCGAGCAGTACTTC
CASSRRTGGVEQYF
>-|TRBV25-1|-|TRBJ1-2
TGTGCCAGCAGTGAATACGACAGTAACTATGGCTACACCTTC
CASSEYDSNYGYTF
>-|TRBV4-2|-|TRBJ1-2
TGTGCCAGCAGCCAGCTCGGGACTGATGGCTACACCTTC
CASSQLGTDGYTF
>-|TRBV5-1|-|TRBJ2-7
TGCGCCAGCAGCTTCGACAGAGGCGAGCAGTACTTC
CASSFDRGEQYF
>-|TRBV2|-|TRBJ2-3
TGTGCCAGCAAAGCGGACACAGATACGCAGTATTTT
CASKADTDTQYF
>few|TRBV19|-|TRBJ2-3
TGTGCCAGTAGTAGCGGGACCCGCACAGATACGCAGTATTTT
CASSSGTRTDTQYF
>-|TRBV10-2|TRBD1|TRBJ2-2
TGCGCCAGCAGCCCACCGGGACAGGGCCGGGAGCTGTTTTTT
CASSPPGQGRELFF
>once|TRBV11-1|TRBD2|TRBJ2-7
TGTGCCAGCAGCTTAGGGCCCACTAGCGGACATACCTACGAGCAGTACTTC
CASSLGPTSGHTYEQYF
>few|TRBV29-1|TRBD1|TRBJ1-2
TGCAGCGTTGAAGGGACAGGGATCTATGGCTACACCTTC
CSVEGTGIYGYTF
>-|TRBV9|-|TRBJ1-1
TGTGCCAGCAGCCCCCCCAGGGGACTGAACACTGAAGCTTTCTTT
CASSPPRGLNTEAFF
>-|TRBV9|-|TRBJ1-1
TGTGCCAGCAGCGTAGTAGGGAGCGGTGAAGCTTTCTTT
CASSVVGSGEAFF
>-|TRBV19|TRBD1|TRBJ2-7
TGTGCCAGTAGTATACTGACAGGGGGTTACGAGCAGTACTTC
CASSILTGGYEQYF
>once|TRBV9|TRBD2|TRBJ2-1
TGTGCCAGCAGCCCCTCGTTGCGGGGGGGGTGGAATGAGCAGTTCTTC
CASSPSLRGGWNEQFF
>few|TRBV29-1|-|TRBJ1-1
TGCGGCCCCGGACTGATGAACACTGAAGCTTTCTTT
CGPGLMNTEAFF
>-|TRBV27|TRBD1|TRBJ1-2
TGTGCCAGCAGTACAGGGGGCAGGTATGGCTACACCTTC
CASSTGGRYGYTF
>-|TRBV2|TRBD1|TRBJ1-6
TGTGCCAGCACCCCCGGGTGGGGACAGGGGGGAAATTCACCCCTCCACTTT
CASTPGWGQGGNSPLHF
>-|TRBV29-1|TRBD1|TRBJ1-6
TGCAGCGCTGGGACAGCGAATTCACCCCTCCACTTT
CSAGTANSPLHF
>-|TRBV7-2|-|TRBJ2-7
TGTGCCAGCAGCTTAGGGCGGGAGCAGTACTTC
CASSLGREQYF
>-|TRBV25-1|-|TRBJ1-4
TGTGCCAGCAGTGGCCTGCGGGGGGCTAATGAAAAACTGTTTTTT
CASSGLRGANEKLFF
>-|TRBV9|TRBD1|TRBJ1-5
TGTGCCAGCAGCGTAGATACAGGGGGCAATCAGCCCCAGCATTTT
CASSVDTGGNQPQHF
>-|TRBV27|TRBD1|TRBJ1-6
TGTGCCAGCAGTTCGTCCGGGACAGGAGGATCTAGCTCCTATAATTCACCCCTCCACTTT
CASSSSGTGGSSSYNSPLHF
>-|TRBV29-1|-|TRBJ2-5
TGCAGCGTTCAGCAACAGGGAGACCAGTACTTC
CSVQQQGDQYF
>few|TRBV20-1|-|TRBJ2-5
TGCAGTGCTAGTTATTTGGAGACCCAGTACTTC
CSASYLETQYF
>-|TRBV2|-|TRBJ1-2
TGTGCCATCGCCGGGAGCACCTATGGCTACACCTTC
CAIAGSTYGYTF
>-|TRBV20-1|TRBD1|TRBJ2-7
TGCAGTGCTGTCGGACAGGGACAATACTTC
CSAVGQGQYF
>-|TRBV29-1|-|TRBJ1-2
TGCAGCGTTGAGGGGGGGCGATCTAACTATGGCTACACCTTC
CSVEGGRSNYGYTF
>-|TRBV10-1|TRBD1|TRBJ1-2
TGCGCCAGCAGCGTAGAGGACAGGGAAAACTATGGCTACACCTTC
CASSVEDRENYGYTF
>-|TRBV27|TRBD1|TRBJ1-5
TGTGCCAGCAGCATAGGACAGGCCCAGCCCCAGCATTTT
CASSIGQAQPQHF
>-|TRBV7-9|TRBD1|TRBJ1-1
TGTGCCAGCAGCATTCTTACAGGGGGGAACACTGAAGCTTTCTTT
CASSILTGGNTEAFF